This T cell receptor (beta chain) was sequenced in a study of blood T cell repertoires in COVID-19 (dated by TCRdb to 2018 to 2021). Study-wide context: Collaborator samples came from the United States, Italy and Spain and covered acute and convalescent phases of COVID-19. A freely available public database, intended as a resource for researchers studying the immune response to SARS-CoV-2, is where the repertoires were released. The material from the prospective study consisted of cDNA or gDNA derived from T cells, B-cell-depleted T cells, or PBMCs. Sample metadata almost always included a de-identified subject ID, COVID-19 status, age in years and sex. The dataset comprised deeply sampled blood TCRbeta repertoires from subjects exposed to, actively infected with, or recovered from COVID-19. HLA class I and class II types, where available, came from metadata supplied by the sample provider rather than from assay-based typing. Samples were obtained from the ongoing ImmuneRACE study (first 160 participants) and from some 1,200 subjects provided by 6 global collaborators. The investigation overall reported the following: The quantity of clinical and demographic metadata differed by source and by participant and was supplied without curation.

Based on the germline V gene, the CDR1 and CDR2 sequences are SGHTA and FQGNSA. V loses 3 bases, J loses 7 bases, and the germline ends lie 15 bases apart. Counted from cysteine to phenylalanine, this CDR3 has 14 amino acids. Solely the CDR3 DNA is kept, with 42 bases framed from the first base. In Seattle, one collaborating source enrolled patients while the infection was active and tracked those patients longitudinally over the course of disease. Collaborating institutions collected whole blood in K2EDTA tubes following their own protocols. For TCRbeta analysis, collaborators shipped samples in one of three forms: frozen whole blood, isolated PBMCs, or DNA extracted from either of those sample types. TCRbeta CDR3 regions were amplified from genomic DNA using the immunoSEQ Assay, a bias-controlled multiplex PCR. Under the source paper's analysis protocol: The number of nucleated cells in each sample was estimated by amplification of reference gene primers within the assay. To quantify the absolute abundance of each unique TCRbeta CDR3 rearrangement, sequence reads were collapsed and filtered. For each sample, productive Simpson clonality was calculated by taking the square root of Simpson's diversity index across productive rearrangements. TCRdb carries this immuneACCESS record with in-frame sequences only. Its versions omit some clonotypes, under half of them owing to an unresolved V gene in the studies checked, with the rest unexplained. The V and J calls and the clone size are those of that table, but D and trimming were determined from the DNA. Here the sample has a few hundred thousand clones; 80% to 90% occur a single time. The ten largest clones capture about 3% of the sample.

On this clone itself: Its antigen remains unidentified. No qualities accompany the bases; no much larger clone lies one base away.

The rearrangement combines TRBV7-2 with TRBJ1-1, with the D segment identity uncertain. The sequenced sample consisted of peripheral blood. This clonotype was sampled from a woman aged 25-40 years with COVID-19, enrolled during active disease. The CDR3 has the sequence CASSFVPEGSEAFF. The bases read TGTGCCAGCAGCTTCGTGCCGGAGGGCAGTGAAGCTTTCTTT.